Each of the 9 T cell receptor beta chains below was sequenced from the same sample in a study of cytomegalovirus exposure and HLA in healthy donors. Assay used: immunoSEQ multiplex PCR; TCRdb lists only in-frame clones, some missing. In the table there are about 63,000 clones, around 89% of which are singletons. Source material: PBMCs. The receptors shown here come from a woman aged 18-35 years in good health and CMV-seronegative.

This clone was recorded only once. This chain uses TRBV30 with TRBJ2-5, with 8 bases matching TRBD2. The CDR3 length is 17 residues. Germline values: CDR1 GTSNPN, CDR2 SVGIG (reference sequence). The V segment lost 6 bases and the J segment 5 bases; nucleotides outside the gene matches: 20. CDR3 nucleotides: TGTGCCTGTACCCGGATGTTAGCGGGAAAGGGTGGCGAGACCCAGTACTTC. This codes for CACTRMLAGKGGETQYF. The full variable domain, in which reference TRBV30 and TRBJ2-5 provide the parts outside the CDR3, is SQTIHQWPATLVQPVGSPLSLECTVEGTSNPNLYWYRQAAGRGLQLLFYSVGIGQISSEVPQNLSASRPQDRQFILSSKKLLLSDSGFYLCACTRMLAGKGGETQYFGPGTRLLVL.

This chain links TRBV6-1 with TRBJ2-3, with TRBD2 matching over 13 bases. V lost 4 bases, J lost 4 bases, and 5 bases stayed unmatched. This CDR3 comprises 16 residues. Germline CDR1 reads MNHNS; CDR2 reads SASEGT. DNA of the CDR3: TGTGCCAGCAGTGCGGTGACTAGCGGGAGGTCAGATACGCAGTATTTT. It codes for CASSAVTSGRSDTQYF.

The genes are TRBV5-1 and TRBJ2-2; a possible D gene is TRBD2 (5 bases). The length of the CDR3 is 15 residues. Germline lookup yields CDR1 SGHRS and CDR2 YFSETQ. V was clipped by 4 bases and J by 2 bases, with 12 bases between them. The CDR3 DNA reads as TGCGCCAGCAGCCCGGGAAGAAGTAACACCGGGGAGCTGTTTTTT. This gives the protein CASSPGRSNTGELFF.

V usage is TRBV27 and J usage is TRBJ1-5; 7 bases match TRBD1. The germline V gene encodes CDR1 MNHEY and CDR2 SMNVEV (reference sequence). V lost 9 bases to trimming and J lost 2 bases; unmatched junction nucleotides: 4. CDR3 size: 13 residues. The CDR3 nucleotides are TGTGCCAGTGCCACAGGGGGCAATCAGCCCCAGCATTTT. It encodes CASATGGNQPQHF.

This clone was detected only once. This chain joins TRBV5-6 and TRBJ2-5; D is undetermined. Germline values: CDR1 SGHDT, CDR2 YYEEEE. The CDR3 has 13 residues. With 4 bases removed from V and 5 bases from J, the gap between germline ends came to 12 bases. The CDR3 DNA follows: TGTGCCAGCAGCCCGTTCCCTCGGGAGACCCAGTACTTC. Its translation is CASSPFPRETQYF.

This chain links TRBV30 with TRBJ2-2; TRBD1 is a possible D gene (6 bases). There are 14 residues in the CDR3. V was pared by 2 bases and J by 2 bases, with 9 bases between. Germline V CDR1 and CDR2: GTSNPN, SVGIG (reference sequence). The CDR3 DNA reads as TGTGCCTGGAGTAAGGACAGAAACACCGGGGAGCTGTTTTTT. It encodes CAWSKDRNTGELFF.

The chain has TRBV5-1 and TRBJ2-2; TRBD1 matches at 9 bases. Germline V gives CDR1 SGHRS, CDR2 YFSETQ. The CDR3 has 16 amino acids. Losses at the gene ends were 4 bases for V and 1 base for J; bases not matched to a gene: 5. CDR3 in DNA: TGCGCCAGCAGCCGAGAGGGACAGGGGAACACCGGGGAGCTGTTTTTT. It translates to CASSREGQGNTGELFF.

V gene TRBV27 combines with J gene TRBJ2-2; 8 nucleotides align to TRBD1. This CDR3 is built from 17 residues. Germline CDR1 reads MNHEY; CDR2 reads SMNVEV (reference sequence). Trimming cost V 2 bases and J 5 bases; bases outside gene matches: 10. In nucleotides, the CDR3 is TGTGCCAGCAGTTTAACTTACAGGGGGTTATATACCGGGGAGCTGTTTTTT. This gives the protein CASSLTYRGLYTGELFF.

V gene TRBV6-5 combines with J gene TRBJ1-2; 10 bases line up with TRBD1. Germline V gives CDR1 MNHEY, CDR2 SVGAGI. This CDR3 region has 16 residues. Losses at the gene ends were 0 bases for V and 3 bases for J; bases not matched to a gene: 4. CDR3 sequence (DNA): TGTGCCAGCAGTTACTCGACCGGGACAGGGGACTATGGCTACACCTTC. It yields the protein CASSYSTGTGDYGYTF.